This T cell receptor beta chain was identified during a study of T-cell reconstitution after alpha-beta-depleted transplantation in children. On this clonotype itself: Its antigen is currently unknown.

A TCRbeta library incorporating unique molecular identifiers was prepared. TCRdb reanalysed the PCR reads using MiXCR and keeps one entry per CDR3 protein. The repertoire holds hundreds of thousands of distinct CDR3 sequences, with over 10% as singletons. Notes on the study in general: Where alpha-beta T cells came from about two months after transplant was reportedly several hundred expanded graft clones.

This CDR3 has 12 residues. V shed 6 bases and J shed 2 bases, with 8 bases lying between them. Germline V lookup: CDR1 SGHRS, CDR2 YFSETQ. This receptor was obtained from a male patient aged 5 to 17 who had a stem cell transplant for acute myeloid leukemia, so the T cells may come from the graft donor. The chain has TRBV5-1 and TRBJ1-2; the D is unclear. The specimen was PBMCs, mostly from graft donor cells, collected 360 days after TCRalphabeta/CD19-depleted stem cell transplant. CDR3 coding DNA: TGCGCCAGCAACGGCGGGAACTATGGCTACACCTTC. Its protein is CASNGGNYGYTF.